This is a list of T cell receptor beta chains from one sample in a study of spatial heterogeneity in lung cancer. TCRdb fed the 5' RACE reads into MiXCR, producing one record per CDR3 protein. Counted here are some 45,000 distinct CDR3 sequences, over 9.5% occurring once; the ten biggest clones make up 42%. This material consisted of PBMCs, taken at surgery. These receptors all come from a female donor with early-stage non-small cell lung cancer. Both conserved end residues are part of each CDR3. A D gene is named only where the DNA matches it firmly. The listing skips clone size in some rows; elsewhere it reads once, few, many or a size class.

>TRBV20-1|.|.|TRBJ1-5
CSAFEPGARLNQPQHF
TGCAGTGCCTTTGAACCGGGAGCTAGATTAAATCAGCCCCAGCATTTT
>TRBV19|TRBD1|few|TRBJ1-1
CATRNRGTNTEAFF
TGTGCCACTCGAAACAGGGGAACGAACACTGAAGCTTTCTTT
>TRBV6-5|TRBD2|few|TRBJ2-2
CASSLLAGRTGELFF
TGTGCCAGCAGCCTACTAGCGGGGCGAACCGGGGAGCTGTTTTTT
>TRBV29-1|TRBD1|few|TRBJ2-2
CSVGTGPPGELFF
TGCAGCGTTGGGACAGGGCCACCCGGGGAGCTGTTTTTT
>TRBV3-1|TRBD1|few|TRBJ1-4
CASSQRTGVGEKLFF
TGTGCCAGCAGCCAACGGACAGGAGTGGGTGAAAAACTGTTTTTT
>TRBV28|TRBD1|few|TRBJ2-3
CASSSDGGQADTQYF
TGTGCCAGCAGTTCGGACGGGGGACAGGCAGATACGCAGTATTTT
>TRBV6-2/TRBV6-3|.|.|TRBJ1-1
CASHPLPTAQLRGSTEAFF
TGTGCCAGCCACCCCTTACCAACGGCGCAGCTGAGAGGGAGCACTGAAGCTTTCTTT
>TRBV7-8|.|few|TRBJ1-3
CASSFGNTIYF
TGTGCCAGCAGCTTTGGAAACACCATATATTTT
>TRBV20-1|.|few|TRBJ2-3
CSARAPGLRTDTQYF
TGCAGTGCTAGGGCCCCGGGCCTACGCACAGATACGCAGTATTTT
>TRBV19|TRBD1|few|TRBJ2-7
CATARGQGFHEQYF
TGTGCCACTGCGAGGGGACAGGGGTTTCACGAGCAGTACTTC
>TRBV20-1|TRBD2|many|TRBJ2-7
CSATALAGPYEQYF
TGCAGTGCTACGGCACTAGCGGGGCCCTACGAGCAGTACTTC
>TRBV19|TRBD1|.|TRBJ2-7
CASTYGQGASYEQYF
TGTGCCAGTACCTATGGACAGGGAGCTTCCTACGAGCAGTACTTC
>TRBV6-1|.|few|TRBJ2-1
CASSPRRAQGNEQFF
TGTGCCAGCAGTCCCCGCCGGGCCCAGGGGAATGAGCAGTTCTTC
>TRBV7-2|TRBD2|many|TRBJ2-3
CASTPPAGMRDTQYF
TGTGCCAGCACCCCCCCAGCGGGGATGAGAGATACGCAGTATTTT
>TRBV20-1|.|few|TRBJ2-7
CSARVGTVYEQYF
TGCAGTGCTAGAGTCGGGACGGTCTACGAGCAGTACTTC
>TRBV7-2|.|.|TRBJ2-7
CASSLLGGVYEQYF
TGTGCCAGCAGCTTATTAGGGGGTGTCTACGAGCAGTACTTC